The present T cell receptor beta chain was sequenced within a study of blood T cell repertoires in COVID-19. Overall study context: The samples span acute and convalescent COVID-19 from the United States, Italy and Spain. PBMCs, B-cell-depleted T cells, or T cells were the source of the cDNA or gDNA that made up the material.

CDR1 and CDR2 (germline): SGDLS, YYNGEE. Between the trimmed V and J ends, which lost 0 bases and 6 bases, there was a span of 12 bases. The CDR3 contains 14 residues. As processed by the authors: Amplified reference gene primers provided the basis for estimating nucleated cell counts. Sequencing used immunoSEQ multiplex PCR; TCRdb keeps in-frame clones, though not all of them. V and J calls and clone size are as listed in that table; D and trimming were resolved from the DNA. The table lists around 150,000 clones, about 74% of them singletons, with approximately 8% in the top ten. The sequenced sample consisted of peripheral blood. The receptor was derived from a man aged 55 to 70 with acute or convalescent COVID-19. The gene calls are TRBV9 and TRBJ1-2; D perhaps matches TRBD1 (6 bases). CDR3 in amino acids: CASSVATGSNGYTF. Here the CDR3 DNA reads TGTGCCAGCAGCGTAGCTACAGGGTCGAATGGCTACACCTTC.